This T cell receptor (beta chain) was sequenced for a study of metastatic and nonmetastatic thyroid tumors. For the study at large: Thyroid patients, malignant and benign, had repertoires compared across blood and tumor or nodule tissue.

Nobody among the patients had been given any treatment before thyroid surgery. Germline CDR1 MNHNY, CDR2 SVGAGI (reference sequence). The CDR3 is 13 amino acids. Per the authors' pipeline: What underpinned the distant-metastasis classifier for papillary thyroid cancer was the set of CDR3 differences across clinicopathological groups. Through MiXCR, TCRdb re-clonotyped the PCR reads. The V and J calls reflect TCRdb's pipeline rather than the authors' work. This sample yields approximately 30,000 clones, of which less than 4% are seen a single time; about 3.3% belongs to the top ten. The study, taken as a whole, reports: Malignant tumors reportedly showed significantly higher TCR beta diversity than benign nodules in both blood and tumor.

This clone was counted ten times or more. What it binds is not known. One base away lies a much larger clone, so this may be a sequencing read error. The V gene is TRBV6-6, the J gene TRBJ1-1, with D hard to call. This clonotype was obtained from a male donor with papillary thyroid cancer or a benign thyroid nodule (not recorded which). Some clones in this sample may be carry-over from other donors' samples. The specimen sequenced was blood. CDR3 bases: TGTGCCAGCAGTTACTCGTCGAACACCGAAGCTTTCTTT. It codes for CASSYSSNTEAFF.